This T cell receptor beta chain was obtained from a study of T cells after yellow fever vaccination. Background on the study: Fractions containing few cells were prepared with SMART-Seq v4 Ultra Low Input.

The CDR3 has 13 residues. Per germline, CDR1 MNHEY and CDR2 SVGAGI. Trimming cost V 2 bases and J 5 bases, with 9 bases left between them. In TCRdb, the 5' RACE reads were re-called with MiXCR into one record per CDR3 protein. The sample shows 300,000 to 400,000 distinct CDR3 sequences, around 12% of them seen only once. The sample here was CD4+ T cells sorted from PBMCs, taken 15 days after the yellow fever booster vaccination. The source is a man aged 18 to 30 who received the YFV17D yellow fever vaccine. The chain employs TRBV6-5 and TRBJ2-5; D unclear. CDR3 coding DNA: TGTGCCAGCAGTTACATGGGAAAGGAGACCCAGTACTTC. This sequence encodes CASSYMGKETQYF.